The 13 T cell receptor beta chains given below trace back to one sample, sequenced in a study of T cells in women clearing cervical HPV infection. Produced via immunoSEQ multiplex PCR; TCRdb's table is partial and in-frame only. The sample is made up of about 28,000 clones, and the top ten hold 15% to 20% of it. Sequenced: blood buffy coat. The receptors derive from a woman between 18 and 70 years old with a cervical HPV16 infection that either progressed to CIN3+ or cleared (not recorded which).

With respect to this clone: With the read ending 3 residues before the CDR3 end, the germline J gene is used to fill in that end. The chain is built from TRBV7-2 and TRBJ1-2, with D possibly being TRBD1 (5 bases). The germline CDR1 and CDR2 sequences are SGHTA and FQGNSA. This CDR3 comprises 15 residues. This CDR3 is CASSPSSGGFYDYTF. The covered CDR3 bases are TGTGCCAGCAGCCCCTCTAGCGGGGGATTCTACGAC.

Concerning this clone itself: The read ends 3 residues shy of where the CDR3 ends; the end is completed using the germline J gene. V gene TRBV28 combines with J gene TRBJ2-5, with 9 bases identical to TRBD1. The CDR3 runs 15 residues. V was pared by 2 bases and J by 4 bases, with 5 bases of the junction left unmatched. Germline CDR1 is MDHEN and CDR2 is SYDVKM. The CDR3 bases that were read are TGTGCCAGCAGTTTAGACAGGGGGAGGCGAGAGACC. Amino acid sequence: CASSLDRGRRET. The whole CDR3 reads CASSLDRGRRETQYF.

As concerns this clone: The read is 3 residues too short to cover the CDR3 end, so that end is filled in from the germline J gene. This sequence joins TRBV9 and TRBJ2-2, with a tentative D call TRBD2 (5 bases). CDR1 and CDR2 from the germline V gene are SGDLS and YYNGEE. The germline V and J ends were trimmed by 0 bases and 3 bases, with 9 bases remaining between them. The CDR3 runs 15 residues. CDR3 sequence reads: CASSVGLADTGELFF. The sequenced part of the CDR3 DNA is TGTGCCAGCAGCGTAGGTCTAGCTGACACCGGGGAG. The variable domain in full, completed from reference TRBV9 and TRBJ2-2, reads DSGVTQTPKHLITATGQRVTLRCSPRSGDLSVYWYQQSLDQGLQFLIQYYNGEERAKGNILERFSAQQFPDLHSELNLSSLELGDSALYFCASSVGLADTGELFFGEGSRLTVL.

Worth noting for this clone: Sequencing ends 3 residues short of the CDR3 end; the germline J gene provides the rest. The V gene is TRBV9, the J gene TRBJ2-1, with 11 bases aligning to TRBD2. Germline CDR1 SGDLS, CDR2 YYNGEE. The ends lost 2 bases at V and 6 bases at J; junction bases unmatched: 4. CDR3 length: 15 amino acids. The DNA read from the CDR3 is TGTGCCAGCAGCGTTAGCGGGAGGGCCGGCAATGAG. Protein product: CASSVSGRAGNE. The CDR3 reads in full as CASSVSGRAGNEQFF.

With respect to this clone: The CDR3 extends 3 residues past the end of the read, so its final part is completed from the germline J gene. The chain joins TRBV20-1 to TRBJ2-5; 8 bases map to TRBD1. This CDR3 region has 15 residues. Germline V gene lookup returns CDR1 DFQATT and CDR2 SNEGSKA (reference sequence). V shed 3 bases and J 1 base; nucleotides not matched to a gene: 7. CDR3 residues: CSARDRVDVQETQYF. The sequenced part of the CDR3 DNA is TGCAGTGCTAGGGACAGGGTTGACGTCCAAGAGACC.

CDR3 DNA (partial): TGCAGCGTTGAGCCCCAGGGGGCGACGTACAAGGACCAAGAGACG. Protein: CSVEPQGATYKDQET. The full-length CDR3 reads as CSVEPQGATYKDQETQYF. This chain uses TRBV29-1 with TRBJ2-3, with 8 bases lining up with TRBD1. The sequence runs out 3 residues before the end of the CDR3; the remainder is reconstructed from the germline J gene. The CDR3 has 18 amino acids. CDR1 is SQVTM, CDR2 ANQGSEA, per germline.

CDR3 region: CASSELGGGSYGYTF. CDR3 DNA (partial): TGTGCCAGCAGTGAATTGGGAGGGGGTAGCTATGGC. The chain links TRBV2 to TRBJ1-2, with D possibly being TRBD1 (6 bases). The read finishes 3 residues shy of the CDR3 end, and the germline J gene is used to complete it. The V end was cut by 2 bases, the J end by 4 bases, with 14 bases between. This CDR3 region has 15 residues. From germline, CDR1 is SNHLY and CDR2 FYNNEI.

To note about this clone: The observed sequence ends 3 residues before the CDR3 terminus, with the missing tail filled in from the germline J gene. The chain joins TRBV2 to TRBJ1-2; D unresolved. The CDR3 runs 12 residues. Germline V gene lookup returns CDR1 SNHLY and CDR2 FYNNEI. CDR3 bases read: TGTGCCAGCAATACTGGCACAGATACC. This codes for CASNTGTDT. The entire CDR3 reads CASNTGTDTYTF.

As for this clone: With the read ending 3 residues before the CDR3 end, the germline J gene is used to fill in that end. This chain links TRBV19 with TRBJ1-4, with 7 bases lining up with TRBD1. The V segment lost 5 bases and the J segment 3 bases; nucleotides outside the gene matches: 3. This CDR3 comprises 14 residues. The germline CDR1 and CDR2 sequences are LNHDA and SQIVND (reference sequence). The sequenced CDR3 bases are TGTGCCAGTAGTCTTGGGACAGCTAATGAAAAA. Protein product: CASSLGTANEK. The full CDR3 sequence reads CASSLGTANEKLFF.

About this clone: The CDR3 is cut off 3 residues early in the read; its end comes from the germline J gene. J is TRBJ2-1 and V is TRBV12-5; D not resolved. CDR1 is LGHNT, CDR2 FRNRAP, per germline. This CDR3 spans 14 amino acids. V was clipped by 1 base and J by 6 bases, with 10 bases between them. This CDR3 reads CASGLALGGNEQFF. The sequenced part of the CDR3 DNA is TGTGCTAGTGGTTTGGCCCTAGGTGGCAATGAG.

The CDR3 protein is CAWSLASGVGEQYF. The CDR3 DNA, read in part, is TGTGCCTGGAGTCTCGCTAGCGGGGTTGGCGAG. V and J are TRBV30 and TRBJ2-7; 9 nucleotides agree with TRBD2. The CDR3 end is not reached by the read, which stops 3 residues before it; the germline J gene fills it in. Germline V gene data show CDR1 as GTSNPN and CDR2 as SVGIG (reference sequence). The CDR3 is 14 residues long. The ends lost 2 bases at V and 6 bases at J; junction bases unmatched: 8.

Remarks on this clone: The missing CDR3 end, 3 residues past where the read stops, is filled in from the germline J gene. J is TRBJ1-5 and V is TRBV10-3; D unclear. Germline CDR1 ENHRY, CDR2 SYGVKD. Trimming stripped 0 bases from V and 4 bases from J, with 10 bases between. This CDR3 is 15 amino acids long. CDR3 bases read: TGTGCCATCAGTGAGTCATTGGCGGGTAATCAGCCC. Its protein is CAISESLAGNQP. The full CDR3 protein is CAISESLAGNQPQHF.

About this clone itself: The CDR3 is cut off 3 residues early in the read; its end comes from the germline J gene. V is TRBV11-3 and J is TRBJ2-7; the D is unclear. Germline CDR1 reads SGHNT; CDR2 reads YENEEA. V was pared by 5 bases and J by 1 base, with 12 bases between. CDR3 length: 14 amino acids. CDR3 residues: CASSGPSQSYEQYF. Partial CDR3 DNA: TGTGCCAGCAGCGGGCCCAGCCAATCCTACGAG.